This T cell receptor beta chain emerged from a study of T cell responses to AZD1222 COVID-19 vaccine. The repertoire was sequenced with immunoSEQ multiplex PCR; TCRdb's copy has only in-frame clones and lacks some. The profile shows 120,000 or so clones, 93% of them singletons. Study-wide findings and caveats: Repertoire sampling occurred only after the peak T cell response. Elevations in Spike-specific TCR breadth and depth followed administration of two AZD1222 doses.

In the case of this clone: Its specificity is unknown.

The CDR3 sequence is 18 residues long. Germline values: CDR1 KGHSH, CDR2 LQKENI. V was cut by 3 bases and J by 0 bases, with 15 bases left in between. The chain is built from TRBV18 and TRBJ2-6, with D perhaps matching TRBD2 (7 bases). The material sequenced was peripheral blood, taken 28 days after the second AZD1222 dose. The TCR comes from an adult who received the AZD1222 COVID-19 vaccine. The CDR3 loop reads CASSPFQGRDSGANVLTF. The CDR3, as DNA: TGTGCCAGCTCACCCTTTCAGGGGAGGGACTCTGGGGCCAACGTCCTGACTTTC.